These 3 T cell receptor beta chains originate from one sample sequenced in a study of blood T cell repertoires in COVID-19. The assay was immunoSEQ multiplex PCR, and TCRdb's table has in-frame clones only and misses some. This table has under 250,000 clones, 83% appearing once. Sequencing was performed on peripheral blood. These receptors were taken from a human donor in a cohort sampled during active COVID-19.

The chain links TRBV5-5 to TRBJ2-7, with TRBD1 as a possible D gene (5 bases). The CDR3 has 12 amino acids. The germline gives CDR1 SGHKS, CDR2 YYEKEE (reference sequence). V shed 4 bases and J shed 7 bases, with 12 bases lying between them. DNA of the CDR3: TGTGCCAGCAGCCTGAACCACAGGGAGCAGTACTTC. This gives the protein CASSLNHREQYF.

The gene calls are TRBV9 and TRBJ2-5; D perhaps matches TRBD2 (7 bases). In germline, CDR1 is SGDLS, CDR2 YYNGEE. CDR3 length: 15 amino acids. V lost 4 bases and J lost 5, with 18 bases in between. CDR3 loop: CASSPTGGAGETQYF. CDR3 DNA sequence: TGTGCCAGCAGCCCCACTGGGGGGGCGGGGGAGACCCAGTACTTC.

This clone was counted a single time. CDR3 region: CASSPGTSGSVSSYEQYF. For the CDR3, the DNA is TGTGCCAGCAGTCCCGGGACTAGCGGGAGTGTTTCCTCCTACGAGCAGTACTTC. The rearrangement joins TRBV6-6 to TRBJ2-7, with 14 bases that match TRBD2. Trimming cost V 5 bases and J 0 bases; bases outside gene matches: 9. This CDR3 is built from 18 residues. CDR1 is MNHNY and CDR2 is SVGAGI in the germline V gene (reference sequence).